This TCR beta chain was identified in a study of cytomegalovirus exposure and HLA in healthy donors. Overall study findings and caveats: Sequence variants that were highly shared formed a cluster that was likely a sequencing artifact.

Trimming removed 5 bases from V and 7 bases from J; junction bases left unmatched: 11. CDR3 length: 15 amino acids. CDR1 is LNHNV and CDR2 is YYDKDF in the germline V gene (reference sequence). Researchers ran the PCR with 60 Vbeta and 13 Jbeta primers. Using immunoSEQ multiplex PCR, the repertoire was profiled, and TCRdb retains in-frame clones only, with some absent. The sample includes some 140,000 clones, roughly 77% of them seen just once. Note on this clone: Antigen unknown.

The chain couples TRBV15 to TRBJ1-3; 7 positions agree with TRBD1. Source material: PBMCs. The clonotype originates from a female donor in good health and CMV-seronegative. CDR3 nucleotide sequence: TGTGCCACCAGCCTTACTTCTCTACAGGGGAACACCATATATTTT. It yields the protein CATSLTSLQGNTIYF.